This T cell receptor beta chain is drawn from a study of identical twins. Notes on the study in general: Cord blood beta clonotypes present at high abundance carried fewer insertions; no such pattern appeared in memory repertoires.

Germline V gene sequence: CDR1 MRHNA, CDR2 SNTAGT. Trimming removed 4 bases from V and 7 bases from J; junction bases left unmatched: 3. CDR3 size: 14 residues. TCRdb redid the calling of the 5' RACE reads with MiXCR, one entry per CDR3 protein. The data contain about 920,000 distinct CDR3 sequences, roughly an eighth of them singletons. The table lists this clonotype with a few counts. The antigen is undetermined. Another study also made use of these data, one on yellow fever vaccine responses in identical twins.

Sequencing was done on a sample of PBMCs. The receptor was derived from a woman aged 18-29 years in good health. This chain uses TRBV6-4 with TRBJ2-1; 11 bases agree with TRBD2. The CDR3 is CASSGSGRGNEQFF. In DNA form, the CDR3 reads TGTGCCAGCAGTGGTAGCGGGAGGGGTAATGAGCAGTTCTTC.